The 8 T cell receptor beta chains below all came from one sample that was sequenced in a study of blood T cell repertoires in COVID-19. Libraries were prepared by immunoSEQ multiplex PCR; TCRdb keeps only in-frame clonotypes and omits some of them. This table holds approximately 140,000 clones, about 86% found once. The source material was PBMCs or T cells enriched from blood (not recorded which). All receptors come from a man aged 35 to 55 with acute COVID-19.

This chain uses TRBV30 with TRBJ1-2, with D uncertain. CDR1 GTSNPN and CDR2 SVGIG come from the germline V gene (reference sequence). This CDR3 comprises 11 residues. Trimming took off 7 bases at V and 8 bases at J, with 14 bases between the two ends. The CDR3 DNA sequence: TGTGCCTTGGCCCATTGGTGGGGCTACACCTTC. Translation gives CALAHWWGYTF.

The rearrangement links TRBV28 to TRBJ1-2, with D tentatively TRBD1 (6 bases). From germline, CDR1 is MDHEN and CDR2 SYDVKM. The CDR3 is 16 residues long. Trimming left V 8 bases short and J 1 base short, with 20 bases between. The CDR3 DNA follows: TGTGCCAGCTCGAGGACAGTTACTACTTTTAACTATGGCTACACCTTC. Translation: CASSRTVTTFNYGYTF.

The chain recombines TRBV11-3 with TRBJ1-1; TRBD1 matches 9 bases. Per the germline V gene, CDR1 is SGHNT and CDR2 is YENEEA. Unmatched junction bases numbered 7, after V lost 5 bases and J lost 9 bases. The CDR3 loop spans 13 amino acids. CDR3 sequence: CASSPGQGRKAFF. CDR3 coding DNA: TGTGCCAGCAGCCCCGGACAGGGGAGGAAAGCTTTCTTT.

The chain carries TRBV21-1 and TRBJ1-4; TRBD1 is taken as the D call from the table, unchecked against the DNA. TRBV21-1 is an annotated pseudogene. The length of the CDR3 is 17 residues. Here the CDR3 reads CASSKFSPKGQSEKLFF. The DNA for the CDR3 is TGTGCCAGCAGCAAATTCTCTCCCAAGGGGCAGAGTGAAAAACTGTTTTTT.

This clone was picked up a small number of times. The CDR3 bases are TGTGCCAGTAGATGGGACCGCGGGGCTGGGGAGCTGTTTTTT. Translated: CASRWDRGAGELFF. The chain is built from TRBV19 and TRBJ2-2; D possibly corresponds to TRBD2 (6 bases). The CDR3 has 14 amino acids. Looked up from germline, CDR1 is LNHDA and CDR2 is SQIVND (reference sequence). Trimming took 6 bases from V and 8 from J, leaving 16 bases between them.

This chain uses TRBV5-4 with TRBJ2-3; 8 positions agree with TRBD2. This CDR3 region has 18 residues. The V gene's germline CDR1 is SGHNT and CDR2 YYREEE (reference sequence). V gave up 4 bases and J gave up 6 bases; unmatched junction bases: 19. The CDR3 nucleotides are TGTGCCAGCAGCCGCGGGGGGCGGTCGCCCTCGGGAGCTGATACGCAGTATTTT. This sequence encodes CASSRGGRSPSGADTQYF.

J is TRBJ2-1 and V is TRBV15, with D maybe TRBD2 (6 bases). This CDR3 spans 16 amino acids. V lost 0 bases to trimming and J lost 4 bases, with 13 bases between them. Germline CDR1 reads LNHNV; CDR2 reads YYDKDF (reference sequence). CDR3 bases: TGTGCCACCAGCAGAGATGGGCGGGGTGCATACAATGAGCAGTTCTTC. This sequence encodes CATSRDGRGAYNEQFF.

The V and J genes are TRBV25-1 and TRBJ2-7; TRBD2 matches 7 bases. This CDR3 region has 14 residues. V lost 2 bases to trimming and J lost 2 bases; unmatched junction nucleotides: 3. The germline gives CDR1 MGHDK, CDR2 SYGVNS. CDR3 amino acids: CASSEAGLTYEQYF. The CDR3 coding sequence is TGTGCCAGCAGTGAAGCGGGACTAACCTACGAGCAGTACTTC.